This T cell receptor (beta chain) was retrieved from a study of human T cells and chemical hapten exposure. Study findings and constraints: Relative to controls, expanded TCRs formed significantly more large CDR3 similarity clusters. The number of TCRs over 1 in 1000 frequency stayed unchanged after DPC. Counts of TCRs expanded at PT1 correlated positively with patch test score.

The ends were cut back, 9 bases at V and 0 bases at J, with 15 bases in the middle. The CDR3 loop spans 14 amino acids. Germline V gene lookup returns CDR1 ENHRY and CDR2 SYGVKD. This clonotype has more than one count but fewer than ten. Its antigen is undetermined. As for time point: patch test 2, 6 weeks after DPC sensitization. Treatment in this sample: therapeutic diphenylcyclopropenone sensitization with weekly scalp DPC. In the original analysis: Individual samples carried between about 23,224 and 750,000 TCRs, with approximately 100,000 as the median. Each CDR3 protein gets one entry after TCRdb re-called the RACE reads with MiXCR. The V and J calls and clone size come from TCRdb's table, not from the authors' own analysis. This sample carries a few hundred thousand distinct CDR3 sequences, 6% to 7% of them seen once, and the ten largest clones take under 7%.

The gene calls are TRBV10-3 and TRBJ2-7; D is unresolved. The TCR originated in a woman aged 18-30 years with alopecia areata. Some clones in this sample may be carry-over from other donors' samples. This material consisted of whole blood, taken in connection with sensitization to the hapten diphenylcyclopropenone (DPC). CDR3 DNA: TGTGCCATTGTAGGTCCCCCAAGCTCCTACGAGCAGTACTTC. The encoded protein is CAIVGPPSSYEQYF.